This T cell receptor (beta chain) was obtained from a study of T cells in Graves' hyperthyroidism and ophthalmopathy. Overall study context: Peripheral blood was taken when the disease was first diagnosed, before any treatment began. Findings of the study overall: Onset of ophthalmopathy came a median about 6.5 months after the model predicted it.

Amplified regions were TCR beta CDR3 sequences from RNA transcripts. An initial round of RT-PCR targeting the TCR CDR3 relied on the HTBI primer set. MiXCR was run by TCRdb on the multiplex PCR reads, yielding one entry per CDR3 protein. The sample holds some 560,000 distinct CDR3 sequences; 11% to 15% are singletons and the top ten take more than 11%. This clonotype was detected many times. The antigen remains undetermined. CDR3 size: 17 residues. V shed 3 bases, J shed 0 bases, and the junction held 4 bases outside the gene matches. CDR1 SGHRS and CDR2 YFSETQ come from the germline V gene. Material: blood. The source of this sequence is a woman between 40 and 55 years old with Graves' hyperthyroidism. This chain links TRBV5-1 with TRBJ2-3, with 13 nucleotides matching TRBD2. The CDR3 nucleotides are TGCGCCAGCAGCTCGGGACTAGCGGGGTCTAGCACAGATACGCAGTATTTT. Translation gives CASSSGLAGSSTDTQYF.